This TCR beta chain comes out of a study of blood T cell repertoires in COVID-19. Background on the study: Specimens from acute and convalescent COVID-19 originated in the United States, Italy and Spain. Sources were T cells, B-cell-depleted T cells, or PBMCs; the material itself was cDNA or gDNA.

Libraries were prepared by immunoSEQ multiplex PCR; TCRdb keeps only in-frame clonotypes and omits some of them. This table has 30,000 to 40,000 clones, 85% appearing once. The V gene's germline CDR1 is MNHEY and CDR2 SMNVEV (reference sequence). The ends were cut back, 1 base at V and 8 bases at J, with 17 bases in the middle. This CDR3 has 16 amino acids. The chain combines TRBV27 with TRBJ2-2; D might be TRBD1 (5 bases). The receptor's source is a woman aged 55-70 years with active COVID-19. The source material was peripheral blood. In DNA, the CDR3 is TGTGCCAGCAGTTTATTAGGTGGGGCAGTTAATGGGGAGCTGTTTTTT. It translates to CASSLLGGAVNGELFF.